Each of the 7 T cell receptor beta chains below was sequenced from the same sample in a study of blood T cell repertoires in COVID-19. Profiled with immunoSEQ multiplex PCR; TCRdb holds only in-frame clones, not every one. This sample carries roughly 500,000 clones, approximately 83% of them seen once, and the ten largest clones take roughly 3.1%. Material: peripheral blood. The origin of the receptors is a human donor in a cohort sampled during active COVID-19.

J is TRBJ2-7 and V is TRBV6-2 or TRBV6-3; TRBD2 is a possible D gene (6 bases). V lost 4 bases to trimming and J lost 0 bases, with 13 bases between them. The CDR3 spans 15 residues. Germline V gene data show CDR1 as MNHEY and CDR2 as SVGEGT. CDR3 in amino acids: CASSSRGTSSYEQYF. The CDR3 DNA follows: TGTGCCAGCAGTTCCCGAGGGACTTCCTCCTACGAGCAGTACTTC.

The chain has TRBV12-5 and TRBJ1-1; D gene unclear. The V gene lost 3 bases and the J gene lost 1 base, with 12 bases spanning the gap. The CDR3 spans 15 residues. Germline V gene data show CDR1 as LGHNT and CDR2 as FRNRAP. CDR3 sequence: CASGFSLRQNTEAFF. The DNA of the CDR3 is TGTGCTAGTGGTTTCTCCCTCCGACAGAACACTGAAGCTTTCTTT.

Written as DNA, the CDR3 is TGTGCCAGCTCACCACCGGGACAGGGCTCCTCTGGGGCCAACGTCCTGACTTTC. Protein sequence: CASSPPGQGSSGANVLTF. The chain combines TRBV18 with TRBJ2-6; 9 nucleotides align to TRBD1. The V gene end was trimmed by 0 bases and the J gene end by 0 bases; junction bases not matched to a gene: 3. The CDR3 consists of 18 residues. Germline CDR1 is KGHSH and CDR2 is LQKENI.

This chain uses TRBV18 with TRBJ1-1; 8 bases align to TRBD1. The CDR3 loop spans 15 amino acids. The V and J ends lost 3 bases and 1 base, in that order; junction bases with no gene match: 4. Looked up from germline, CDR1 is KGHSH and CDR2 is LQKENI. CDR3 region: CASSPQQGENTEAFF. As DNA, the CDR3 is TGTGCCAGCTCACCCCAACAGGGGGAGAACACTGAAGCTTTCTTT.

The rearrangement uses TRBV20-1 and TRBJ1-5; D possibly corresponds to TRBD1 (6 bases). This CDR3 is 15 amino acids long. Trimming took off 3 bases at V and 3 bases at J, with 15 bases between the two ends. The germline CDR1 and CDR2 sequences are DFQATT and SNEGSKA (reference sequence). Here the CDR3 DNA reads TGCAGTGCTAGTGACCACAGGGACGCCAATCAGCCCCAGCATTTT. Protein: CSASDHRDANQPQHF.

This clone was counted between two and nine times. The gene calls are TRBV3-1 (or the pseudogene TRBV3-2) and TRBJ2-7; unclear D gene. The CDR3 extends over 15 amino acids. CDR1 is LGHDT, CDR2 YNNKEL, per germline (reference sequence). Deletions cut 1 base from V and 0 bases from J, with 10 bases between. CDR3 nucleotide sequence: TGTGCCAGCAGCCAAGGACAACACCCCTCCTACGAGCAGTACTTC. This gives the protein CASSQGQHPSYEQYF.

The V gene is TRBV2, the J gene TRBJ2-1; possible D gene TRBD2, 6 bases. Trimming took 8 bases from V and 3 from J, leaving 17 bases between them. Germline assignment: CDR1 SNHLY and CDR2 FYNNEI. This CDR3 has 15 amino acids. CDR3 residues: CASGDALAIYNEQFF. CDR3 DNA sequence: TGTGCCAGCGGGGATGCACTAGCTATCTACAATGAGCAGTTCTTC.